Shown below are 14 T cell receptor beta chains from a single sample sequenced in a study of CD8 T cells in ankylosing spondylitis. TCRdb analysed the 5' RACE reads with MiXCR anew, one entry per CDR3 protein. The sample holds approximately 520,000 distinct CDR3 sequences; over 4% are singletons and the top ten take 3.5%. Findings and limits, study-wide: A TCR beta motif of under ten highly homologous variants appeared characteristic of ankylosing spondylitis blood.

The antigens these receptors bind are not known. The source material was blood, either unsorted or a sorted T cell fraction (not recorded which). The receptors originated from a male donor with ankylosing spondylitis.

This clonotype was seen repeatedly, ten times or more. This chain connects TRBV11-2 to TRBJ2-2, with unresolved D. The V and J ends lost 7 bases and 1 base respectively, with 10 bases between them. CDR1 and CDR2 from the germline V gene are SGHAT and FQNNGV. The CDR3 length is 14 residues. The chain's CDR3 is CASTPARNTGELFF. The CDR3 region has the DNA TGTGCCAGCACCCCGGCCAGGAACACCGGGGAGCTGTTTTTT.

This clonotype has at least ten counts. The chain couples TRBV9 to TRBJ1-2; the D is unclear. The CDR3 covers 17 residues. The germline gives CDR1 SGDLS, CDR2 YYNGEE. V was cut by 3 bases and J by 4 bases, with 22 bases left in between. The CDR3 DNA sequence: TGTGCCAGCAGCGCCCACCTGAGTAGGAAATTGAGCTATGGCTACACCTTC. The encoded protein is CASSAHLSRKLSYGYTF.

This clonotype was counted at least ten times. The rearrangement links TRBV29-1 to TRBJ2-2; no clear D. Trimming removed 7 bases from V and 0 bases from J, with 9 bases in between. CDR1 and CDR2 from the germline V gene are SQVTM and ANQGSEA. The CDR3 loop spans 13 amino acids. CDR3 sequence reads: CSGRVSNTGELFF. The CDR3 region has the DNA TGCAGCGGCCGGGTCTCGAACACCGGGGAGCTGTTTTTT.

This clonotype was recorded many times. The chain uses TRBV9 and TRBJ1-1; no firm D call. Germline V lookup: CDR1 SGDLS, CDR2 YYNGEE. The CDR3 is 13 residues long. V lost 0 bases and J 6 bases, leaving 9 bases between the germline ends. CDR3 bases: TGTGCCAGCAGCGTAGGACCGTACCCTGAAGCTTTCTTT. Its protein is CASSVGPYPEAFF.

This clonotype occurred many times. DNA for the CDR3: TGTGCCAGCAGCTTGGGCAGGTTCTATGGCTACACCTTC. Protein product: CASSLGRFYGYTF. The chain couples TRBV5-6 to TRBJ1-2; D uncertain. This CDR3 region has 13 residues. CDR1 and CDR2 from the germline V gene are SGHDT and YYEEEE. Trimming left V 0 bases short and J 4 bases short, with 7 bases between. Using reference TRBV5-6 and TRBJ1-2 for the parts outside the CDR3, the full variable domain is DAGVTQSPTHLIKTRGQQVTLRCSPKSGHDTVSWYQQALGQGPQFIFQYYEEEERQRGNFPDRFSGHQFPNYSSELNVNALLLGDSALYLCASSLGRFYGYTFGSGTRLTVV.

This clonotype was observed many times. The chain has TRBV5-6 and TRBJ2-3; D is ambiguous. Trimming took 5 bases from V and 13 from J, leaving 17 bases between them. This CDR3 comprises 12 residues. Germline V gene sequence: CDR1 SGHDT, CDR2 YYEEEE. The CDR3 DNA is TGTGCCAGCAGTTCATCACAGTTACGGGAGTATTTT. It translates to CASSSSQLREYF. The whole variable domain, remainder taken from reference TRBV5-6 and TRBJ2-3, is DAGVTQSPTHLIKTRGQQVTLRCSPKSGHDTVSWYQQALGQGPQFIFQYYEEEERQRGNFPDRFSGHQFPNYSSELNVNALLLGDSALYLCASSSSQLREYFGPGTRLTVL.

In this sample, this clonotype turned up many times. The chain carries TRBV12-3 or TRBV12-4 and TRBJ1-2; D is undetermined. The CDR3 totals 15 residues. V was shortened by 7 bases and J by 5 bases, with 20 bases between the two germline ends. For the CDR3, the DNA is TGTGCCAGCACCCCCAAGAACAGTCACTATTATGGCTACACCTTC. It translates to CASTPKNSHYYGYTF.

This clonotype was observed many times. The CDR3 bases are TGTGCCAGCAGCCAAGATCGGGGGGTGCGCACAGATACGCAGTATTTT. It codes for CASSQDRGVRTDTQYF. The rearrangement joins TRBV4-2 to TRBJ2-3; TRBD2 agrees at 7 bases. Trimming took 0 bases from V and 1 from J; bases not matched to a gene: 4. This CDR3 comprises 16 residues. In germline, CDR1 is LGHNA, CDR2 YNFKEQ.

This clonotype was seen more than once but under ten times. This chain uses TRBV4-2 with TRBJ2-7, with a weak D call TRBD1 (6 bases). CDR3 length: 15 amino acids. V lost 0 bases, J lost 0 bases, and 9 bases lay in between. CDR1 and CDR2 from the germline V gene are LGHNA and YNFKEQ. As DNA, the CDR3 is TGTGCCAGCAGCCAAGATGGGGACATCTCCTACGAGCAGTACTTC. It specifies CASSQDGDISYEQYF.

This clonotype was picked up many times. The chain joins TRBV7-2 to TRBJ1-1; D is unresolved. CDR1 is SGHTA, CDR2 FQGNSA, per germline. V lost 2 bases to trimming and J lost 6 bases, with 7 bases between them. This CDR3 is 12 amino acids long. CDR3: CASSLRLAEAFF. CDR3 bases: TGTGCCAGCAGCTTACGACTCGCTGAAGCTTTCTTT.

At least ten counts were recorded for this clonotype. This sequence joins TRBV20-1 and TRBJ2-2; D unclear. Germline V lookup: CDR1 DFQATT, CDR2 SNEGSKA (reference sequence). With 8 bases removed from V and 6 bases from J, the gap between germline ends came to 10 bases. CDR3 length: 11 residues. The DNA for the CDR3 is TGCAGTACTCGTTATGCCGGGGAGCTGTTTTTT. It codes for CSTRYAGELFF.

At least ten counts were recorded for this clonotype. The CDR3 bases are TGCGCCAGCAGCCGACACAAGGGGACACTTAACACCGGGGAGCTGTTTTTT. Its protein is CASSRHKGTLNTGELFF. The V gene is TRBV4-3, the J gene TRBJ2-2, with D possibly being TRBD1 (6 bases). The CDR3 spans 17 residues. V lost 4 bases to trimming and J lost 2 bases, with 17 bases between them. Per the germline V gene, CDR1 is LGHNA and CDR2 is YSLEER.

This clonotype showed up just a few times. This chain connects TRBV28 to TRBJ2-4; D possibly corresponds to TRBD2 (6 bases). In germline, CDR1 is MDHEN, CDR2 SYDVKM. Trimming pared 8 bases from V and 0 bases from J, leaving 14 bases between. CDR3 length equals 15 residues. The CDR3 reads CASYARGVAKNIQYF. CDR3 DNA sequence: TGTGCCAGCTATGCGCGGGGTGTAGCCAAAAACATTCAGTACTTC.

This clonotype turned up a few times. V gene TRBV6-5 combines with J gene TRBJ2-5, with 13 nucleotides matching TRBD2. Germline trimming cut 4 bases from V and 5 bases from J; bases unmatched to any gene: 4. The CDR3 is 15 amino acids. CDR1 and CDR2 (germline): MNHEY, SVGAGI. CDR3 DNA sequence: TGTGCCAGCAGTTTCGCGACTAGCGGGGGGGAGACCCAGTACTTC. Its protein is CASSFATSGGETQYF.